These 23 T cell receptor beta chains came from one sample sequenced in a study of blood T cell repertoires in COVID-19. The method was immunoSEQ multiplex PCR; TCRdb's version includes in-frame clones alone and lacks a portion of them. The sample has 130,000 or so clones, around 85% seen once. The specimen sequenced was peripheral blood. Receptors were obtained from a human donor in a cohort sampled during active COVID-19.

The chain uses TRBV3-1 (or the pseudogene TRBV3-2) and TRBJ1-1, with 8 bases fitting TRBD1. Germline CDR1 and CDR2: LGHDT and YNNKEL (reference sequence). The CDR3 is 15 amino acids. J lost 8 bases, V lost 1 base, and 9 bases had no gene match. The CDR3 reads CASSQGQGALVEAFF. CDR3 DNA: TGTGCCAGCAGCCAAGGGCAGGGGGCACTTGTAGAAGCTTTCTTT.

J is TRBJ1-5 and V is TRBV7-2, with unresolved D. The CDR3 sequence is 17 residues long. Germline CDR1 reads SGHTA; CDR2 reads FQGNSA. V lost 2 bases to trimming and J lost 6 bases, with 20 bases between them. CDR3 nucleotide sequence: TGTGCCAGCAGCTTACAAACCGAGGGAGGAGGGTTTCAGCCCCAGCATTTT. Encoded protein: CASSLQTEGGGFQPQHF. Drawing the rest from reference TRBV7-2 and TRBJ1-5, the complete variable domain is GAGVSQSPSNKVTEKGKDVELRCDPISGHTALYWYRQSLGQGLEFLIYFQGNSAPDKSGLPSDRFSAERTGGSVSTLTIQRTQQEDSAVYLCASSLQTEGGGFQPQHFGDGTRLSIL.

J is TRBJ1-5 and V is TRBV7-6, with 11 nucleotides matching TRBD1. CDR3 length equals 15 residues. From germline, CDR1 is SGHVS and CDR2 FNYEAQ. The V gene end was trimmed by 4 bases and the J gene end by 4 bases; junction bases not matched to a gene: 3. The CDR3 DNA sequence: TGTGCCAGCAGCTCCGGGACAGGGGGTAATCAGCCCCAGCATTTT. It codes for CASSSGTGGNQPQHF.

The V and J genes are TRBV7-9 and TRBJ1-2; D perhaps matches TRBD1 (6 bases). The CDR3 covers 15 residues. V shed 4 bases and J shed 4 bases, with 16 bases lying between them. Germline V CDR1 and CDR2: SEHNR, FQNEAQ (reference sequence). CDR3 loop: CASSSTQGTLYGYTF. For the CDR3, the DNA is TGTGCCAGCAGCTCCACACAGGGAACCCTCTATGGCTACACCTTC.

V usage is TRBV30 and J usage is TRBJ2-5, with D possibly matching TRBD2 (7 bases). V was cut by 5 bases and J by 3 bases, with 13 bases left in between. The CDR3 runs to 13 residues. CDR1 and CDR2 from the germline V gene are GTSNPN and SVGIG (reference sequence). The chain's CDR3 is CAWLGGQKETQYF. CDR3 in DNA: TGTGCCTGGTTGGGGGGGCAGAAAGAGACCCAGTACTTC.

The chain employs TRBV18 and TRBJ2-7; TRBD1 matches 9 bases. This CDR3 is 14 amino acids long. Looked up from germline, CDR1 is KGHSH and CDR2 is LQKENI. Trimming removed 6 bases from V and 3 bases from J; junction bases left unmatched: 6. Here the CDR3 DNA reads TGTGCCAGCTCCGGACAGGGGATAGGCTACGAGCAGTACGTC. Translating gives CASSGQGIGYEQYV.

The CDR3 nucleotides are TGTGCCAGTAGCGGGATTTCCTGCGAGCAGTACGTC. As protein: CASSGISCEQYV. V is TRBV19 and J is TRBJ2-7; tentative D call: TRBD2 (5 bases). The V gene's germline CDR1 is LNHDA and CDR2 SQIVND (reference sequence). The CDR3 loop spans 12 amino acids.

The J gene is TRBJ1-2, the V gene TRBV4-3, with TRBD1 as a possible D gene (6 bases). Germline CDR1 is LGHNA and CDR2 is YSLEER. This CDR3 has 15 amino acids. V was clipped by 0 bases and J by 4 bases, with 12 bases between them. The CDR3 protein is CASSQDVRGIYGYTF. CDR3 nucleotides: TGCGCCAGCAGCCAAGATGTCAGGGGTATCTATGGCTACACCTTC.

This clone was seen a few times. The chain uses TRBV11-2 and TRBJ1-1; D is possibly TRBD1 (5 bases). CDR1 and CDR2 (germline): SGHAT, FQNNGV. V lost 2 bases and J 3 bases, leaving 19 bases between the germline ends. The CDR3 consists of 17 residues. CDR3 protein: CASSLTWAGGVDTEAFF. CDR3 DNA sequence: TGTGCCAGCAGCTTAACGTGGGCAGGAGGGGTTGACACTGAAGCTTTCTTT.

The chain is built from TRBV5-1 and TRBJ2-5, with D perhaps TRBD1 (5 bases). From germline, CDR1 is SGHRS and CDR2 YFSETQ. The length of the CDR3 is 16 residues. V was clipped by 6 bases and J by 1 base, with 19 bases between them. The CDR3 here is CASTGQGRLLQETQYF. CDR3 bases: TGCGCCAGCACTGGGCAGGGAAGATTACTCCAAGAGACCCAGTACTTC.

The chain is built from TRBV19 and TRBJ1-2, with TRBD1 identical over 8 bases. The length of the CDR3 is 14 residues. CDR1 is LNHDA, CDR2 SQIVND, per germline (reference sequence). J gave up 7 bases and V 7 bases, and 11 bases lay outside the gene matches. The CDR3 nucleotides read TGTGCCAGTACCGAATCCAGGGGGCGCACTGGCTACACCTTC. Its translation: CASTESRGRTGYTF.

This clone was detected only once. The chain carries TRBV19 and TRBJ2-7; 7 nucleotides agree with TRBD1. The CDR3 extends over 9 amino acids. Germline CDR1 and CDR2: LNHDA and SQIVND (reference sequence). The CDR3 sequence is CATPDRRDV. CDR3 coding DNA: TGTGCCACCCCGGACAGGAGAGACGTC.

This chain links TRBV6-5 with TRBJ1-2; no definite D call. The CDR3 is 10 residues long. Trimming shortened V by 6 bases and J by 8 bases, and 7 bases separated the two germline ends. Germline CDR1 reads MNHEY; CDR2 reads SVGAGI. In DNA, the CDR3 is TGTGCCAGCAGGGCAGGAGGCTACACCTTC. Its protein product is CASRAGGYTF.

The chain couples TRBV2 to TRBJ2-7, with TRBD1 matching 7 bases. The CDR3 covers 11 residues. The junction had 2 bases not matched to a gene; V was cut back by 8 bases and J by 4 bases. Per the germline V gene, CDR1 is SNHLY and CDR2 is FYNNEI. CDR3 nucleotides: TGTGCCAGCCAGACAGGGTACGAGCAGTACGTC. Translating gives CASQTGYEQYV.

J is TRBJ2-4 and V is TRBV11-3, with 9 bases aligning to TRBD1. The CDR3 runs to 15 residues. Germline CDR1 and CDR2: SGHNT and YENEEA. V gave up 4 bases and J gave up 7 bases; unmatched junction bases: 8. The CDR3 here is CASSWGAGTGNIQYF. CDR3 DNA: TGTGCCAGCAGCTGGGGGGCCGGGACAGGGAACATTCAGTACTTC.

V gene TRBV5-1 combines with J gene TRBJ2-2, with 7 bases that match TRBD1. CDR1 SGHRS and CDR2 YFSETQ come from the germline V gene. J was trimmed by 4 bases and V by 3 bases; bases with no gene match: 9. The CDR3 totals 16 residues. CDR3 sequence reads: CASSYSDRRSTGELFF. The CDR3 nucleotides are TGCGCCAGCAGCTACTCGGACAGGAGAAGCACCGGGGAGCTGTTTTTT.

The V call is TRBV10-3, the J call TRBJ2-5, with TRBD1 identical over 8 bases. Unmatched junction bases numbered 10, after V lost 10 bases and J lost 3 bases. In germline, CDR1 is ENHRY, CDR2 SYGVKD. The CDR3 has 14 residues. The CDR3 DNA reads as TGTGCCAGCCGGACAGGGAGAGGAGAAGAGACCCAGTACTTC. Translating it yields CASRTGRGEETQYF.

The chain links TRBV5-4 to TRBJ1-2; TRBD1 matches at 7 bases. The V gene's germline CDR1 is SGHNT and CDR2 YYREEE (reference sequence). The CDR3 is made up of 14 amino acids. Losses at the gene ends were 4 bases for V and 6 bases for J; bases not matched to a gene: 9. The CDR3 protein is CASSRQGAFDGYTF. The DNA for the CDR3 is TGTGCCAGCAGCCGACAGGGAGCGTTCGATGGCTACACCTTC.

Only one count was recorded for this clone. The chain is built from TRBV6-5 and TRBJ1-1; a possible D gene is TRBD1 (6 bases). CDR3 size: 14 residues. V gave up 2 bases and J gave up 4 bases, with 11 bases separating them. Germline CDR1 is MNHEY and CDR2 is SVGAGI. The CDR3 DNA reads TGTGCCAGCAGTTACGGGGCAGGGGCCACTGAAGCTTTCTTT. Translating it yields CASSYGAGATEAFF.

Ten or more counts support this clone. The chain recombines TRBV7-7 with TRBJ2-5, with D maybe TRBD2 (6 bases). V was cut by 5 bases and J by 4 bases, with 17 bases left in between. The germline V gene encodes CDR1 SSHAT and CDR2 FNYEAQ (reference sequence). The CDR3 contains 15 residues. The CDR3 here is CASSASGLEGETQYF. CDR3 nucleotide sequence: TGTGCCAGCAGCGCCAGCGGGCTAGAGGGAGAGACCCAGTACTTC.

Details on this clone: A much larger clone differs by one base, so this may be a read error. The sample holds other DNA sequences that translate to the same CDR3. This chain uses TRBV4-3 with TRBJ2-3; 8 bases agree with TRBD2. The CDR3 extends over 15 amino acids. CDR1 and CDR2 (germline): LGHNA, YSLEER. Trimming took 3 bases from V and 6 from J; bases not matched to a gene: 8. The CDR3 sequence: CASSHGRGGADTQYF. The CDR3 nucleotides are TGCGCCAGCAGCCACGGGAGGGGGGGGGCGGATACGCAGTATTTT.

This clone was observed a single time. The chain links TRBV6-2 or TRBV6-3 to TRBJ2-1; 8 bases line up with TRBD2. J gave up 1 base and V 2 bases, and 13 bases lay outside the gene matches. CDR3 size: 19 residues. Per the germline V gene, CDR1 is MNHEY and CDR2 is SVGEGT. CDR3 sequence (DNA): TGTGCCAGCAGTTACGGGGGTCGGGAGGGCCTTCGGTCCTACAATGAGCAGTTCTTC. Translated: CASSYGGREGLRSYNEQFF.

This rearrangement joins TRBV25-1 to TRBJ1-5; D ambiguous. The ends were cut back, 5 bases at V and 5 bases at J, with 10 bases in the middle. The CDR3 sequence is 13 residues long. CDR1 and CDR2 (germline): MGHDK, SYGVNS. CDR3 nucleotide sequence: TGTGCCAGCAGTAACCGTCAGGATCAGCCCCAGCATTTT. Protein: CASSNRQDQPQHF.